This T cell receptor beta chain was sequenced during a study of cytomegalovirus exposure and HLA in healthy donors. Study results and limitations: Some public TCRs appeared in many individuals, while most sequences were rare.

Worth noting for this clone: Its cognate antigen is unknown.

CDR3 length equals 14 residues. With 6 bases clipped from V and 4 bases from J, the junction kept 3 bases outside the gene matches. Germline CDR1 and CDR2: SNHLY and FYNNEI. Produced via immunoSEQ multiplex PCR; TCRdb's table is partial and in-frame only. The data show around 300,000 clones, 86% seen once. The origin of this receptor is a woman younger than 30 in good health and CMV-seronegative. The sample was PBMCs. The chain uses TRBV2 and TRBJ1-3; 10 bases align to TRBD1. Here the CDR3 reads CASSPGQGGNTIYF. The CDR3 DNA reads TGTGCCAGCAGCCCGGGACAGGGGGGAAACACCATATATTTT.